The sequence of this T cell receptor (beta chain) was determined in a study of CD8 T cells in Susac syndrome. Reverse transcription of about 0.45 to 1 ug RNA used random hexamers. MiXCR, run by TCRdb on the immunoSEQ multiplex PCR reads, gives a single entry per CDR3 protein. The sample includes 170,000 or so distinct CDR3 sequences, 80% to 95% of them seen just once. The source material was CD4+ T cells from PBMCs. The TCR sequence derives from a human donor with multiple sclerosis.

This CDR3 is CASSVGPGETQYF. The CDR3 DNA reads as TGTGCCAGCAGCGTAGGGCCTGGAGAGACCCAGTACTTC. The chain couples TRBV9 to TRBJ2-5; no clear D. Germline V CDR1 and CDR2: SGDLS, YYNGEE. The CDR3 is made up of 13 amino acids. Trimming shortened V by 0 bases and J by 4 bases, and 7 bases separated the two germline ends.